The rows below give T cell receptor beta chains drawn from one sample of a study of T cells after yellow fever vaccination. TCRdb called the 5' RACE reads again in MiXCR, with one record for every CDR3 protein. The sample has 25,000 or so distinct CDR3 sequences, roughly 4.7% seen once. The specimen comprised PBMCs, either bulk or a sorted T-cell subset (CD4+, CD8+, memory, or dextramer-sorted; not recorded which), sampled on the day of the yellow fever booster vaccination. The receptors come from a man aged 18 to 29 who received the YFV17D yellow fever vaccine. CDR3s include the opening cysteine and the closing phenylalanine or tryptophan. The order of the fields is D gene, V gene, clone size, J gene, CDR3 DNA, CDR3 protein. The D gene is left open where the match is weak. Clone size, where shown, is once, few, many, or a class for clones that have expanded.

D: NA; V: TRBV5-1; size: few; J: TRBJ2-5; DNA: TGCGCCAGCAGCTTATGGGGGCCCGGAGAGACCCAGTACTTC; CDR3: CASSLWGPGETQYF
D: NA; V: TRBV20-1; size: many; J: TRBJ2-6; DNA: TGCAGTGCTAGAGCCCTTCCTGGGGCCAACGTCCTGACTTTC; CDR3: CSARALPGANVLTF
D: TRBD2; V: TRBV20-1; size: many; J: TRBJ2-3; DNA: TGCAGTGCTCTGAGGGCAGCGGGGTATCCAGATACGCAGTATTTT; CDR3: CSALRAAGYPDTQYF
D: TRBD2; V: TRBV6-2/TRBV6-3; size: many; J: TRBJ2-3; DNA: TGTGCCAGCACTGGGACTAGCGGGGGGGATACGCAGTATTTT; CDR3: CASTGTSGGDTQYF
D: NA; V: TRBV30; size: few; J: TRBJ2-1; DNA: TGTGCCTGGTCCCCAAGTTGGCGGAGCTCCTACAATGAGCAGTTCTTC; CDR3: CAWSPSWRSSYNEQFF
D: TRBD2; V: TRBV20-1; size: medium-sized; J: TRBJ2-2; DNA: TGCAGTGCTAGAGATGGACTAGCGGGGGACACCGGGGAGCTGTTTTTT; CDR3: CSARDGLAGDTGELFF
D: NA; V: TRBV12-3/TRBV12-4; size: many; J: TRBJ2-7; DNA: TGTGCCAGCGTACAGGGTCGAGGCGAGCAGTACTTC; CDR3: CASVQGRGEQYF
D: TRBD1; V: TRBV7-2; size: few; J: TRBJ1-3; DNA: TGTGCCAGCAGCTTAGTCGGGACAGGGGGAAACACCATATATTTT; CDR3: CASSLVGTGGNTIYF
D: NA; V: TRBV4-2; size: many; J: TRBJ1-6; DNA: TGTGCCAGCAGCCAAGAGGACGGGTCGACCCAGTCACCCCTCCACTTT; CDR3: CASSQEDGSTQSPLHF
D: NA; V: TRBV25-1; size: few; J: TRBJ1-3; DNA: TGTGCCAGCAGTGAATCCCAGGGCCCAGTTTTTGACACCATATATTTT; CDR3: CASSESQGPVFDTIYF
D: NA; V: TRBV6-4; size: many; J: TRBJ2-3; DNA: TGTGCCAGCAGTGACTCGTCTAGCGCCACAGATACGCAGTATTTT; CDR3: CASSDSSSATDTQYF
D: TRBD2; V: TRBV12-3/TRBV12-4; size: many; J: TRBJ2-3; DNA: TGTGCCAGCACCTTAGCGGGAAGCACAGATACGCAGTATTTT; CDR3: CASTLAGSTDTQYF
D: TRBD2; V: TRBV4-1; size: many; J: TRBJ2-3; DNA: TGCGCCAGCAGCCAACGTTTAGCGGGGGGCACAGATACGCAGTATTTT; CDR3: CASSQRLAGGTDTQYF
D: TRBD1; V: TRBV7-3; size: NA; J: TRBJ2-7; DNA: TGTGCCAGCAGCTCGGGACAGTACCCCTACGAGCAGTACTTC; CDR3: CASSSGQYPYEQYF
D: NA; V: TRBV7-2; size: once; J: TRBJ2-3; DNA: TGTGCCAGCAGCTTAGGGCTTGGTAATACGCAGTATTTT; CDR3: CASSLGLGNTQYF
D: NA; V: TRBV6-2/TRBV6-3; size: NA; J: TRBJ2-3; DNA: TGTGCCAGCAGCGGAGTTCCTGACAGCACAGATACGCAGTATTTT; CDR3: CASSGVPDSTDTQYF
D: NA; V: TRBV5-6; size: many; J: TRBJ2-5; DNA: TGTGCCAGCAGCCGCCGGCCAGCCCTGGGGGAGACCCAGTACTTC; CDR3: CASSRRPALGETQYF
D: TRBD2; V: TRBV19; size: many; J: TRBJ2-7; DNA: TGTGCCAGTAGTATTTACCCTAGCGGGGGCCCGGTTCTCGAGCAGTACTTC; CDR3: CASSIYPSGGPVLEQYF
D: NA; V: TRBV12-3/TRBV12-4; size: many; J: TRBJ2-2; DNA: TGTGCCAGCAGTTTCCGGGGGCCCGGGGAGCTGTTTTTT; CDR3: CASSFRGPGELFF
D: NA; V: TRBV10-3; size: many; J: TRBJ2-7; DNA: TGTGCCGCACGATCCCAAGTGGGTCCCTACGAGCAGTACTTC; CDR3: CAARSQVGPYEQYF
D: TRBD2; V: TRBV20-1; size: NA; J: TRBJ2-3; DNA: TGCAGTGCGAGACTCTGGGGGGTAGCGGGGGCCCTTGCACAATTAGATACGCAGTATTTT; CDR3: CSARLWGVAGALAQLDTQYF
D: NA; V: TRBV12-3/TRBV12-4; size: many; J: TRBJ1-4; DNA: TGTGCCAGCAAAAAAAGGGCGGGCCCAACTAATGAAAAACTGTTTTTT; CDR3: CASKKRAGPTNEKLFF
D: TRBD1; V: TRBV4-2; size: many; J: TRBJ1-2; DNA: TGTGCCAGCAGCCCAGGGGACAGAAACTATGGCTACACCTTC; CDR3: CASSPGDRNYGYTF
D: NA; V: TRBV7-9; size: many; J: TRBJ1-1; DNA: TGTGCCAGCAGCTTATGGGGGATGAACACTGAAGCTTTCTTT; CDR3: CASSLWGMNTEAFF